The 7 T cell receptor beta chains listed next were all sequenced from one sample in a study of T cells after somatic rescue of genetic block. Method: immunoSEQ multiplex PCR; TCRdb's copy keeps in-frame clones and lacks some. The profile covers more than 9,000 clones, with approximately 74% appearing a single time and around a fifth taken by the ten largest. The sequenced sample was peripheral blood mononuclear cells (PBMCs). These receptors were collected from a boy aged 5 to 17.

This clone was seen a few times. The genes are TRBV7-3 and TRBJ2-3; no reliable D call. This CDR3 has 13 amino acids. Trimming took off 1 base at V and 5 bases at J, with 7 bases between the two ends. Germline CDR1 SGHTA, CDR2 FQGTGA. CDR3 loop: CASSLRGRDTQYF. The DNA for the CDR3 is TGTGCCAGCAGCTTAAGGGGTAGAGATACGCAGTATTTT. The whole variable domain, filled in from reference TRBV7-3 and TRBJ2-3, reads GAGVSQTPSNKVTEKGKYVELRCDPISGHTALYWYRQSLGQGPEFLIYFQGTGAADDSGLPNDRFFAVRPEGSVSTLKIQRTERGDSAVYLCASSLRGRDTQYFGPGTRLTVL.

V gene TRBV6-1 combines with J gene TRBJ1-2; maybe TRBD1 (5 bases). CDR1 is MNHNS, CDR2 SASEGT, per germline. This CDR3 region has 13 residues. Trimming took off 6 bases at V and 8 bases at J, with 16 bases between the two ends. The CDR3 region is CASRIGTLRGYTF. DNA for the CDR3: TGTGCCAGCAGGATCGGGACCCTTCGCGGCTACACCTTC.

The genes are TRBV4-2 and TRBJ2-3; 10 bases match TRBD2. V lost 1 base and J lost 1; bases outside the gene matches: 2. CDR1 and CDR2 (germline): LGHNA, YNFKEQ. This CDR3 has 16 amino acids. The CDR3 bases are TGTGCCAGCAGCCAAGTCCTAGCGGGGGGCACAGATACGCAGTATTTT. This gives the protein CASSQVLAGGTDTQYF.

The chain joins TRBV5-1 to TRBJ2-7; TRBD1 matches 9 bases. CDR1 is SGHRS, CDR2 YFSETQ, per germline. This CDR3 comprises 17 residues. V lost 4 bases to trimming and J lost 0 bases; unmatched junction nucleotides: 11. The CDR3 protein is CASSVSWADRGSYEQYF. For the CDR3, the DNA is TGCGCCAGCAGCGTTAGTTGGGCGGACAGGGGCTCCTACGAGCAGTACTTC.

In this sample, this clone turned up a few times. The chain has TRBV5-6 and TRBJ1-1, with a tentative D call TRBD1 (5 bases). Germline-derived CDR1 and CDR2 are SGHDT and YYEEEE. The CDR3 runs 15 residues. The V end was cut by 4 bases, the J end by 3 bases, with 16 bases between. The CDR3 DNA is TGTGCCAGCAGCCCCAATGGAGGGGCTTACACTGAAGCTTTCTTT. Amino acid sequence: CASSPNGGAYTEAFF.

This clone turned up a few times. V and J are TRBV11-2 and TRBJ2-2; perhaps TRBD2 as D (5 bases). Trimming took off 5 bases at V and 3 bases at J, with 13 bases between the two ends. The length of the CDR3 is 15 residues. CDR1 is SGHAT, CDR2 FQNNGV, per germline. In nucleotides, the CDR3 is TGTGCCAGCAGCCGGACTGGGCAGTACACCGGGGAGCTGTTTTTT. Translating gives CASSRTGQYTGELFF.

As regards this clone: Other DNA sequences of this sample code for an identical CDR3. The V call is TRBV30, the J call TRBJ1-2; tentatively, D is TRBD1 (5 bases). V dropped 3 bases and J dropped 1 base, with 18 bases sitting between them. The CDR3 is made up of 16 amino acids. Germline CDR1 reads GTSNPN; CDR2 reads SVGIG (reference sequence). CDR3 DNA sequence: TGTGCCTGGAGATCCGCTGGGGCCAACTTTAACTATGGCTACACCTTC. This codes for CAWRSAGANFNYGYTF.